What follows are 27 T cell receptor beta chains derived from one specimen sequenced in a study of blood T cell repertoires in COVID-19. The protocol was immunoSEQ multiplex PCR, while the TCRdb copy is restricted to in-frame clones and leaves out a portion. This table has around 250,000 clones, 70% to 90% appearing once. The sample comprised peripheral blood. Source of these receptors: a woman between 65 and 79 years old with active or convalescent COVID-19.

The rearrangement uses TRBV29-1 and TRBJ1-1; perhaps TRBD1 as D (5 bases). Germline V gene data show CDR1 as SQVTM and CDR2 as ANQGSEA. The V and J ends lost 3 bases and 0 bases respectively, with 11 bases between them. This CDR3 spans 14 amino acids. In DNA, the CDR3 is TGCAGCGTTGATGAAAAGGGGTTGAACACTGAAGCTTTCTTT. Its translation: CSVDEKGLNTEAFF.

The V and J genes are TRBV7-2 and TRBJ1-5; D uncertain. The V and J ends lost 5 bases and 6 bases respectively, with 8 bases between them. Per the germline V gene, CDR1 is SGHTA and CDR2 is FQGNSA. The CDR3 loop spans 12 amino acids. CDR3 bases: TGTGCCAGCAGCCCTCCGGGTCAGCCCCAGCATTTT. Translated, it gives CASSPPGQPQHF.

The V and J genes are TRBV7-2 and TRBJ1-5; a possible D gene is TRBD1 (5 bases). CDR3 size: 17 residues. Deletions cut 0 bases from V and 2 bases from J, with 14 bases between. The germline gives CDR1 SGHTA, CDR2 FQGNSA. Written as DNA, the CDR3 is TGTGCCAGCAGCTTAGCCGGATGGGGGGAGGGCAATCAGCCCCAGCATTTT. This codes for CASSLAGWGEGNQPQHF.

This chain uses TRBV19 with TRBJ2-7; D is undetermined. This CDR3 contains 13 residues. V gave up 3 bases and J gave up 2 bases, with 8 bases separating them. Looked up from germline, CDR1 is LNHDA and CDR2 is SQIVND (reference sequence). The CDR3 here is CASSMSPTYEQYF. CDR3 nucleotides: TGTGCCAGTAGTATGTCCCCTACCTACGAGCAGTACTTC.

The CDR3 spells CASAVYSNQPQHF. The CDR3 DNA reads as TGCGCCAGCGCGGTTTATAGCAATCAGCCCCAGCATTTT. The chain carries TRBV5-1 and TRBJ1-5; D is unclear. Trimming pared 7 bases from V and 0 bases from J, leaving 8 bases between. The CDR3 is 13 amino acids. CDR1 SGHRS and CDR2 YFSETQ come from the germline V gene.

V is TRBV20-1 and J is TRBJ1-5; 7 bases are shared with TRBD1. CDR1 is DFQATT and CDR2 is SNEGSKA in the germline V gene (reference sequence). There are 14 residues in the CDR3. V shed 3 bases, J shed 3 bases, and the junction held 5 bases outside the gene matches. CDR3 in amino acids: CSASSGQYNQPQHF. In DNA form, the CDR3 reads TGCAGTGCTAGTTCGGGACAGTACAATCAGCCCCAGCATTTT.

V usage is TRBV3-1 (or the pseudogene TRBV3-2) and J usage is TRBJ1-2; D not resolved. Germline-derived CDR1 and CDR2 are LGHDT and YNNKEL (reference sequence). Trimming removed 5 bases at V and 2 bases at J, with 12 bases between. The CDR3 length is 14 residues. The DNA of the CDR3 is TGTGCCAGCAGCAGCGGGGTGGGGAACTATGGCTACACCTTC. Residues: CASSSGVGNYGYTF.

The chain combines TRBV18 with TRBJ1-6, with a possible D match to TRBD1 (6 bases). The germline V gene has CDR1 KGHSH and CDR2 LQKENI. The CDR3 sequence is 20 residues long. The ends were cut back, 6 bases at V and 7 bases at J, with 31 bases in the middle. The CDR3 DNA reads TGTGCCAGCTCGCAGGAGCGGGGGGCTGAGGGAGGTCGCCTAAATTCACCCCTCCACTTT. Translating it yields CASSQERGAEGGRLNSPLHF.

The rearrangement joins TRBV5-1 to TRBJ2-3; 8 bases align to TRBD1. This CDR3 has 14 residues. Germline V gene lookup returns CDR1 SGHRS and CDR2 YFSETQ. V lost 4 bases to trimming and J lost 6 bases; unmatched junction nucleotides: 7. CDR3 bases: TGCGCCAGCAGCAACGACAGGGGCGGCGATACGCAGTATTTT. Translation gives CASSNDRGGDTQYF.

The V gene is TRBV7-2, the J gene TRBJ2-6, with unresolved D. Trimming removed 1 base at V and 0 bases at J, with 10 bases between. The CDR3 totals 17 residues. Per the germline V gene, CDR1 is SGHTA and CDR2 is FQGNSA. The CDR3 loop is CASSLVRQGSGANVLTF. CDR3 coding DNA: TGTGCCAGCAGCTTAGTCAGGCAAGGCTCTGGGGCCAACGTCCTGACTTTC.

This chain connects TRBV6-2 or TRBV6-3 to TRBJ1-6; a weak D match, TRBD1 (5 bases). Trimming pared 2 bases from V and 3 bases from J, leaving 8 bases between. CDR1 MNHEY and CDR2 SVGEGT come from the germline V gene. The CDR3 loop spans 15 amino acids. CDR3 amino acids: CASSYAGDYNSPLHF. The CDR3 DNA sequence: TGTGCCAGCAGTTACGCGGGGGACTATAATTCACCCCTCCACTTT.

This clone has a handful of counts. This rearrangement joins TRBV19 to TRBJ1-5; D ambiguous. The CDR3 totals 12 residues. Germline V gene lookup returns CDR1 LNHDA and CDR2 SQIVND (reference sequence). V lost 5 bases, J lost 9 bases, and 11 bases lay in between. CDR3 loop: CASSPQRPPQHF. In nucleotides, the CDR3 is TGTGCCAGTAGTCCTCAGAGGCCGCCCCAGCATTTT.

The CDR3 region is CASSRQGAQETQYF. The CDR3 DNA reads TGTGCCAGCAGCCGACAGGGAGCCCAAGAGACCCAGTACTTC. This chain links TRBV5-6 with TRBJ2-5, with 7 bases fitting TRBD1. The V and J ends lost 4 bases and 1 base, in that order; junction bases with no gene match: 4. The germline V gene encodes CDR1 SGHDT and CDR2 YYEEEE. CDR3 length: 14 amino acids.

The CDR3 DNA reads as TGTGCCACCCGGACAGGGTACGGAAACACCATATATTTT. Translated: CATRTGYGNTIYF. The chain recombines TRBV15 with TRBJ1-3; 8 bases map to TRBD1. This CDR3 spans 13 amino acids. With V trimmed by 8 bases and J by 4 bases, 4 bases remained unmatched. CDR1 and CDR2 from the germline V gene are LNHNV and YYDKDF (reference sequence).

Here the CDR3 DNA reads TGTGCCACCAGCGACAGATATGGCTACACCTTC. Protein sequence: CATSDRYGYTF. The chain uses TRBV24-1 and TRBJ1-2, with D possibly matching TRBD1 (5 bases). The CDR3 loop spans 11 amino acids. Germline V gives CDR1 KGHDR, CDR2 SFDVKD. V lost 7 bases and J lost 5, with 7 bases in between.

This clone was seen just once. V usage is TRBV19 and J usage is TRBJ1-2; D is perhaps TRBD1 (5 bases). Trimming took 7 bases from V and 0 from J, leaving 18 bases between them. There are 16 residues in the CDR3. CDR1 and CDR2 (germline): LNHDA, SQIVND (reference sequence). CDR3 loop: CASIGGGTISNYGYTF. The CDR3 DNA follows: TGTGCCAGTATCGGTGGGGGGACGATCTCTAACTATGGCTACACCTTC.

This CDR3 reads CASSQDAGSRDTEAFF. DNA for the CDR3: TGTGCCAGCAGCCAAGACGCAGGGTCCCGGGACACTGAAGCTTTCTTT. This chain links TRBV4-2 with TRBJ1-1; TRBD1 might be the D (5 bases). V lost 0 bases and J 3 bases, leaving 14 bases between the germline ends. Per the germline V gene, CDR1 is LGHNA and CDR2 is YNFKEQ. This CDR3 is 16 amino acids long.

About this clone itself: The sample carries other DNA sequences with the same CDR3. V is TRBV6-2 or TRBV6-3 and J is TRBJ1-1; no firm D call. V lost 5 bases and J 1 base, leaving 8 bases between the germline ends. There are 13 residues in the CDR3. The germline CDR1 and CDR2 sequences are MNHEY and SVGEGT. The CDR3 DNA is TGTGCCAGCAGTCTCCCCGGGAACACTGAAGCTTTCTTT. Translated, it gives CASSLPGNTEAFF.

The chain uses TRBV6-6 and TRBJ1-2; tentatively, D is TRBD1 (6 bases). This CDR3 is 14 amino acids long. The V end lost 7 bases, the J end lost 4 bases, and 16 bases lay between the germline ends. Germline lookup yields CDR1 MNHNY and CDR2 SVGAGI (reference sequence). As DNA, the CDR3 is TGTGCCAGCATCCCTCAAGACAGGCGCTATGGCTACACCTTC. It specifies CASIPQDRRYGYTF.

This clone was observed a few times. CDR3 loop: CASSFGGSALATNEKLFF. CDR3 nucleotides: TGTGCCAGTAGTTTTGGAGGGTCTGCGCTCGCAACTAATGAAAAACTGTTTTTT. This chain uses TRBV19 with TRBJ1-4, with D hard to call. Trimming removed 5 bases at V and 0 bases at J, with 19 bases between. This CDR3 is 18 amino acids long. The germline gives CDR1 LNHDA, CDR2 SQIVND (reference sequence).

The chain employs TRBV11-2 and TRBJ1-1, with D hard to call. CDR3 size: 15 residues. V dropped 5 bases and J dropped 3 bases, with 16 bases sitting between them. Germline CDR1 is SGHAT and CDR2 is FQNNGV. The CDR3 DNA reads TGTGCCAGCAGCCCCCTAACGAGGAGAGACACTGAAGCTTTCTTT. Protein sequence: CASSPLTRRDTEAFF.

The V and J genes are TRBV7-9 and TRBJ2-7; 9 nucleotides match TRBD1. There are 14 residues in the CDR3. Looked up from germline, CDR1 is SEHNR and CDR2 is FQNEAQ (reference sequence). V trimming: 5 bases; J trimming: 0 bases; junction bases outside the gene matches: 2. This chain's CDR3 is CASSPTGGSYEQYF. The CDR3 bases are TGTGCCAGCAGCCCGACAGGGGGCTCCTACGAGCAGTACTTC.

This clone has a single count. The rearrangement uses TRBV7-2 and TRBJ2-1, with 9 nucleotides matching TRBD2. Germline V gene lookup returns CDR1 SGHTA and CDR2 FQGNSA. The length of the CDR3 is 17 residues. J gave up 0 bases and V 1 base, and 4 bases lay outside the gene matches. CDR3 region: CASSLGAGGSSYNEQFF. CDR3 bases: TGTGCCAGCAGCTTAGGCGCGGGGGGGAGCTCCTACAATGAGCAGTTCTTC.

The rearrangement links TRBV7-2 to TRBJ2-1; a weak D match, TRBD2 (6 bases). CDR3 length: 13 amino acids. With 2 bases removed from V and 10 bases from J, the gap between germline ends came to 12 bases. Germline CDR1 SGHTA, CDR2 FQGNSA. The CDR3 sequence is CASSLTGETEQFF. DNA of the CDR3: TGTGCCAGCAGCTTAACGGGGGAAACCGAGCAGTTCTTC.

V is TRBV7-6 and J is TRBJ1-1, with D hard to call. Germline-derived CDR1 and CDR2 are SGHVS and FNYEAQ. The CDR3 consists of 15 residues. V was pared by 3 bases and J by 5 bases, with 16 bases between. In DNA, the CDR3 is TGTGCCAGCAGCTTCATTGAGGGAAAGGGAACTGAAGCTTTCTTT. Translating it yields CASSFIEGKGTEAFF.

The genes are TRBV18 and TRBJ1-1, with D hard to call. Germline CDR1 is KGHSH and CDR2 is LQKENI. Deletions cut 0 bases from V and 0 bases from J, with 8 bases between. The CDR3 spans 15 residues. CDR3 DNA: TGTGCCAGCTCACCACCGGCCAGTATGAACACTGAAGCTTTCTTT. Residues: CASSPPASMNTEAFF.

This chain joins TRBV14 and TRBJ1-1; D may be TRBD1 (5 bases). This CDR3 has 13 residues. V dropped 4 bases and J dropped 1 base, with 7 bases sitting between them. Germline lookup yields CDR1 SGHDN and CDR2 FVKESK. CDR3 nucleotide sequence: TGTGCCAGCAGCCGAACAGGGAACACTGAAGCTTTCTTT. Protein: CASSRTGNTEAFF. The full variable domain, completed using reference TRBV14 and TRBJ1-1, is EAGVTQFPSHSVIEKGQTVTLRCDPISGHDNLYWYRRVMGKEIKFLLHFVKESKQDESGMPNNRFLAERTGGTYSTLKVQPAELEDSGVYFCASSRTGNTEAFFGQGTRLTVV.